This T cell receptor (beta chain) derives from a study of glioma-infiltrating T cells. Unmatched junction bases numbered 7, after V lost 5 bases and J lost 4 bases. The CDR3 has 14 residues. CDR1 is MNHNS and CDR2 is SASEGT in the germline V gene. Using RNA template, CDR3s of TCR alpha and beta were amplified with iRepertoire arm-PCR. Input was about 85-450 ng of tissue mRNA or PBMC total RNA. TCRdb fed the multiplex PCR reads into MiXCR, producing one record per CDR3 protein. The sample consists of about 140,000 distinct CDR3 sequences, roughly two fifths of them appearing once. This clonotype was seen a few times. The antigen is not known. Study-wide results and limits: Above-expected tissue-blood divergence occurred in all gliomas, most in low-grade ones.

Sequenced input: glioma tissue, nonneoplastic brain tissue, or PBMCs (not recorded which). The chain employs TRBV6-1 and TRBJ2-5, with 7 bases matching TRBD2. This clonotype was obtained from a human donor with low-grade glioma or glioblastoma, undergoing nonglioma brain surgery, or in good health (not recorded which). The CDR3 coding sequence is TGTGCCAGCAGTCCTTGGGGGGGGGGAGAGACCCAGTACTTC. Amino acid sequence: CASSPWGGGETQYF.